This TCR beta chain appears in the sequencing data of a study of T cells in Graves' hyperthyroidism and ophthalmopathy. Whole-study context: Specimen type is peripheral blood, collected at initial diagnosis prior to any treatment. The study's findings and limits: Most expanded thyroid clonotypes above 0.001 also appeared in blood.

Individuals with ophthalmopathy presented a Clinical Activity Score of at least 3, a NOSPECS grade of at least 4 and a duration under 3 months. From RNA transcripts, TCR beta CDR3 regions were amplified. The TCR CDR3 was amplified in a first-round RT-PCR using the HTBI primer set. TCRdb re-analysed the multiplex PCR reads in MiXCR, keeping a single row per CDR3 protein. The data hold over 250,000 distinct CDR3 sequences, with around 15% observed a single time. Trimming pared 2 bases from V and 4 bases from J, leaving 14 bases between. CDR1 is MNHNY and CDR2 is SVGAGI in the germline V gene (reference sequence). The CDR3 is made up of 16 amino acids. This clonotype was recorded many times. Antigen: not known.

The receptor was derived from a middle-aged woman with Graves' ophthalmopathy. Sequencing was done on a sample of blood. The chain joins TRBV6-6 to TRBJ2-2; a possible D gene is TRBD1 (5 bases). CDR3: CASSYGLGRGTGELFF. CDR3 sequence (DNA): TGTGCCAGCAGTTACGGGCTAGGAAGGGGCACCGGGGAGCTGTTTTTT.